A selection of T cell receptor beta chains follows, all from one sample in a study of CD8+ T cells in alopecia areata. The data were produced by immunoSEQ multiplex PCR, yet TCRdb's version contains in-frame clones alone and is incomplete. The repertoire includes about 190,000 clones, roughly 60% of them detected once, and approximately 0.97% sits in the top ten. Sequences were derived from CD4+ T cells sorted from blood, sampled at week 24, from a patient treated with tofacitinib. The receptors derive from a human donor with alopecia areata. The conserved cysteine and the conserved F or W are not part of the CDR3 here. Fields, in order: V gene, J gene, CDR3 protein.

V: TRBV5-1; J: TRBJ2-7; CDR3: ASRRDRREFYEQY
V: TRBV29-1; J: TRBJ2-7; CDR3: SVNLGGDEQY
V: TRBV30; J: TRBJ2-2; CDR3: AWSYGELF
V: TRBV4-3; J: TRBJ2-1; CDR3: ASSLRSNNEQF
V: TRBV6-5; J: TRBJ1-1; CDR3: ASSYLGGPPEAF
V: TRBV29-1; J: TRBJ1-1; CDR3: SGRGTEAF
V: TRBV29-1; J: TRBJ2-2; CDR3: SVSSGVAGELF
V: TRBV29-1; J: TRBJ2-5; CDR3: SVEGGETQY
V: TRBV30; J: TRBJ2-1; CDR3: AWRPIQGLVNEQF
V: TRBV29-1; J: TRBJ1-2; CDR3: SVVQDYGYT
V: TRBV5-1; J: TRBJ2-5; CDR3: ASSLIEGSETQY
V: TRBV4-3; J: TRBJ1-2; CDR3: ASSQGQAGYGYT
V: TRBV2; J: TRBJ2-7; CDR3: ASSGGDRAYEQY
V: TRBV7-2; J: TRBJ1-1; CDR3: ASSPGPIEAF
V: TRBV5-6; J: TRBJ1-2; CDR3: ASSSGQEMGYT
V: TRBV7-6; J: TRBJ1-6; CDR3: ASSSQTGDNSPLH
V: TRBV29-1; J: TRBJ1-1; CDR3: SARQIEAF
V: TRBV2; J: TRBJ2-7; CDR3: ASSPGTSGEQY
V: TRBV5-1; J: TRBJ1-6; CDR3: ASSLAWGGSPLH
V: TRBV10-3; J: TRBJ2-1; CDR3: AISESLTSGNEQF
V: TRBV4-3; J: TRBJ2-5; CDR3: ASSQGQALETQY
V: TRBV7-3; J: TRBJ2-3; CDR3: ASSLGGASTDTQY
V: TRBV6-5; J: TRBJ1-1; CDR3: ASSRGWGMNTEAF
V: TRBV27; J: TRBJ2-3; CDR3: ASSRTGAVDTQY
V: TRBV10-3; J: TRBJ2-7; CDR3: AIKIGESYEQY
V: TRBV2; J: TRBJ1-2; CDR3: ASSEAGTALDYT
V: TRBV19; J: TRBJ1-5; CDR3: ASSIGTGGGQPQH
V: TRBV29-1; J: TRBJ2-6; CDR3: SADTGSGANVLT
V: TRBV5-1; J: TRBJ2-7; CDR3: ASSLEQGPYEQY
V: TRBV29-1; J: TRBJ2-7; CDR3: SVYSDTYEQY
V: TRBV7-8; J: TRBJ2-2; CDR3: ASSLAPTGSTGELF
V: TRBV29-1; J: TRBJ2-3; CDR3: SVRPGLHTDTQY